A single sample is the source of the 19 T cell receptor beta chains below, sequenced in a study of cytomegalovirus exposure and HLA in healthy donors. Sequencing was performed with immunoSEQ multiplex PCR; in TCRdb, only in-frame clones are kept and a portion is missing. The sample comprises tens of thousands of clones, roughly 93% of which are singletons, and about 3.5% rests with the top ten. The source material was PBMCs. The receptors stem from a woman between 18 and 30 years old in good health and CMV-seropositive.

This chain connects TRBV2 to TRBJ1-2; 7 bases line up with TRBD1. Germline assignment: CDR1 SNHLY and CDR2 FYNNEI. Trimming cost V 6 bases and J 10 bases; bases outside gene matches: 17. This CDR3 is built from 15 residues. The CDR3 nucleotides read TGTGCCAGCAGCGAATTTAACAGGGGTTCGGCCATCTACACCTTC. The encoded protein is CASSEFNRGSAIYTF. Drawing the rest from reference TRBV2 and TRBJ1-2, the complete variable domain is EPEVTQTPSHQVTQMGQEVILRCVPISNHLYFYWYRQILGQKVEFLVSFYNNEISEKSEIFDDQFSVERPDGSNFTLKIRSTKLEDSAMYFCASSEFNRGSAIYTFGSGTRLTVV.

This chain connects TRBV7-2 to TRBJ2-5, with 12 bases matching TRBD1. V shed 3 bases and J 4 bases; nucleotides not matched to a gene: 9. Germline V gene sequence: CDR1 SGHTA, CDR2 FQGNSA. The CDR3 is 17 amino acids. For the CDR3, the DNA is TGTGCCAGCAGCTTGAAAAGGGGACAGGGGGCAGGAGAGACCCAGTACTTC. This sequence encodes CASSLKRGQGAGETQYF. Full variable domain (rest looked up from reference TRBV7-2 and TRBJ2-5): GAGVSQSPSNKVTEKGKDVELRCDPISGHTALYWYRQSLGQGLEFLIYFQGNSAPDKSGLPSDRFSAERTGGSVSTLTIQRTQQEDSAVYLCASSLKRGQGAGETQYFGPGTRLLVL.

The chain links TRBV5-4 to TRBJ2-2, with 10 bases lining up with TRBD1. The V gene end was trimmed by 0 bases and the J gene end by 4 bases; junction bases not matched to a gene: 3. This CDR3 comprises 16 residues. The germline V gene encodes CDR1 SGHNT and CDR2 YYREEE (reference sequence). The CDR3 coding sequence is TGTGCCAGCAGCTTGGGACAGGGGGCGATCACCGGGGAGCTGTTTTTT. This sequence encodes CASSLGQGAITGELFF.

V gene TRBV5-6 combines with J gene TRBJ2-1; 9 bases are shared with TRBD2. J was trimmed by 7 bases and V by 2 bases; bases with no gene match: 10. In germline, CDR1 is SGHDT, CDR2 YYEEEE. The CDR3 length is 16 residues. This CDR3 is CASSFDFSGSGNEQFF. The CDR3 nucleotides read TGTGCCAGCAGCTTTGACTTTAGCGGGAGTGGTAATGAGCAGTTCTTC.

V gene TRBV7-8 combines with J gene TRBJ1-4; D is uncertain. CDR1 and CDR2 (germline): SGHVS, FQNEAQ. Trimming stripped 0 bases from V and 8 bases from J, with 13 bases between. CDR3 size: 15 residues. DNA for the CDR3: TGTGCCAGCAGCTTAGCGCACCTATTGGGCGAAAAACTGTTTTTT. Translation gives CASSLAHLLGEKLFF.

A few counts support this clone. The gene calls are TRBV14 and TRBJ1-2; 7 positions agree with TRBD1. Germline loops: CDR1 SGHDN, CDR2 FVKESK. The CDR3 consists of 17 residues. V shed 2 bases, J shed 8 bases, and the junction held 17 bases outside the gene matches. The CDR3, as DNA: TGTGCCAGCAGCCAACTGAGAGGGACAGTCACCACGGACGGCTACACCTTC. Residues: CASSQLRGTVTTDGYTF.

This sequence joins TRBV7-9 and TRBJ2-1; weak D call: TRBD2 (6 bases). The germline gives CDR1 SEHNR, CDR2 FQNEAQ (reference sequence). The CDR3 is 18 amino acids. V dropped 1 base and J dropped 1 base, with 17 bases sitting between them. In DNA, the CDR3 is TGTGCCAGCAGCTTAGTAGGGACGGCGGGATCGTCCTACAATGAGCAGTTCTTC. Translated, it gives CASSLVGTAGSSYNEQFF.

In its sample, this clone was seen once. The J gene is TRBJ2-2, the V gene TRBV7-9, with a possible D match to TRBD1 (6 bases). The germline gives CDR1 SEHNR, CDR2 FQNEAQ (reference sequence). The CDR3 is 19 amino acids. V was pared by 2 bases and J by 6 bases, with 25 bases between. This CDR3 reads CASSLRDSRTVGSAGELFF. CDR3 nucleotides: TGTGCCAGCAGCTTACGGGATTCTAGGACAGTGGGAAGCGCCGGGGAGCTGTTTTTT.

The chain carries TRBV2 and TRBJ2-2, with 9 nucleotides matching TRBD2. Per the germline V gene, CDR1 is SNHLY and CDR2 is FYNNEI. CDR3 length: 16 amino acids. The J segment lost 5 bases and the V segment lost 6 bases, leaving 10 bases of the junction unmatched. The CDR3 loop reads CASREGLAGRTGELFF. Written as DNA, the CDR3 is TGTGCCAGCAGGGAGGGGCTAGCGGGAAGAACCGGGGAGCTGTTTTTT.

The genes are TRBV28 and TRBJ2-5; 9 bases map to TRBD1. The CDR3 is 15 residues long. Germline loops: CDR1 MDHEN, CDR2 SYDVKM. After removal of 2 bases from V and 6 bases from J, the junction contained 7 bases not matched to a gene. The chain's CDR3 is CASSLGTGPQQTQYF. Written as DNA, the CDR3 is TGTGCCAGCAGTTTAGGGACAGGGCCACAACAGACCCAGTACTTC. Using reference TRBV28 and TRBJ2-5 for the parts outside the CDR3, the full variable domain is DVKVTQSSRYLVKRTGEKVFLECVQDMDHENMFWYRQDPGLGLRLIYFSYDVKMKEKGDIPEGYSVSREKKERFSLILESASTNQTSMYLCASSLGTGPQQTQYFGPGTRLLVL.

The chain recombines TRBV18 with TRBJ1-6, with TRBD1 matching 8 bases. Looked up from germline, CDR1 is KGHSH and CDR2 is LQKENI. V trimming: 5 bases; J trimming: 7 bases; junction bases outside the gene matches: 10. This CDR3 comprises 16 residues. CDR3 loop: CASSKTTGGANSPLHF. CDR3 DNA: TGTGCCAGCTCAAAAACAACAGGGGGAGCAAATTCACCCCTCCACTTT.

The chain has TRBV5-1 and TRBJ2-1, with 9 bases fitting TRBD2. CDR3 size: 15 residues. V was pared by 0 bases and J by 7 bases, with 5 bases of the junction left unmatched. The germline V gene has CDR1 SGHRS and CDR2 YFSETQ. CDR3 sequence reads: CASSLAAGGPNEQFF. The CDR3 DNA reads TGCGCCAGCAGCTTGGCGGCGGGGGGGCCTAATGAGCAGTTCTTC.

The J gene is TRBJ2-1, the V gene TRBV9; 11 positions match TRBD1. The germline V gene encodes CDR1 SGDLS and CDR2 YYNGEE. The CDR3 consists of 15 residues. J lost 8 bases, V lost 4 bases, and 8 bases had no gene match. The CDR3 is CASSSGQGALDEQFF. The DNA for the CDR3 is TGTGCCAGCAGCTCCGGACAGGGGGCTCTCGATGAGCAGTTCTTC.

The V call is TRBV7-8, the J call TRBJ1-5; D uncertain. Germline CDR1 reads SGHVS; CDR2 reads FQNEAQ. The V and J ends lost 5 bases and 1 base respectively, with 9 bases between them. There are 14 residues in the CDR3. The CDR3 sequence: CASSRVGSNQPQHF. The CDR3 nucleotides are TGTGCCAGCAGCCGGGTTGGAAGCAATCAGCCCCAGCATTTT.

This chain connects TRBV27 to TRBJ2-2, with TRBD1 matching 10 bases. The CDR3 spans 15 residues. The V and J ends lost 5 bases and 7 bases, in that order; junction bases with no gene match: 7. Germline V lookup: CDR1 MNHEY, CDR2 SMNVEV (reference sequence). The CDR3, as DNA: TGTGCCAGCAGTCCAGACAGGGGGCGGGTCGGGGAGCTGTTTTTT. Its translation: CASSPDRGRVGELFF.

The chain employs TRBV19 and TRBJ2-3, with D maybe TRBD1 (5 bases). This CDR3 comprises 14 residues. CDR1 is LNHDA, CDR2 SQIVND, per germline (reference sequence). Deletions cut 5 bases from V and 5 bases from J, with 14 bases between. The DNA for the CDR3 is TGTGCCAGTAGTCCATTCAGGGTGGGAGATACGCAGTATTTT. Its protein is CASSPFRVGDTQYF.

The chain uses TRBV4-1 and TRBJ2-7; 7 bases match TRBD1. The germline V gene encodes CDR1 MGHRA and CDR2 YSYEKL. The CDR3 has 17 residues. With V trimmed by 1 base and J by 3 bases, 12 bases remained unmatched. CDR3 region: CASSQVVRQGTHYEQYF. CDR3 in DNA: TGCGCCAGCAGCCAAGTGGTAAGACAGGGAACACACTACGAGCAGTACTTC.

The rearrangement joins TRBV7-9 to TRBJ1-2; D unresolved. Between the trimmed V and J ends, which lost 7 bases and 4 bases, there was a span of 13 bases. The germline CDR1 and CDR2 sequences are SEHNR and FQNEAQ (reference sequence). This CDR3 contains 13 residues. For the CDR3, the DNA is TGTGCCAGCACCCCCGTCCCTAGCTATGGCTACACCTTC. It codes for CASTPVPSYGYTF.

The chain is built from TRBV7-2 and TRBJ1-3, with D uncertain. Trimming took 3 bases from V and 1 from J, leaving 7 bases between them. Germline loops: CDR1 SGHTA, CDR2 FQGNSA. This CDR3 contains 14 residues. The CDR3 bases are TGTGCCAGCAGCTTCGACATGTCTGGAAACACCATATATTTT. Amino acids: CASSFDMSGNTIYF.